A single sample gave rise to the 24 T cell receptor beta chains below, sequenced in a study of blood T cells in healthy people across ages. The use of a sample-barcoded 5' primer and a J-beta primer mix characterized a second PCR of roughly 6 to 11 cycles. TCRdb recomputed calls from the 5' RACE reads with MiXCR, one row per CDR3 protein. The profile shows approximately 780,000 distinct CDR3 sequences, about 26% of them singletons. The same data also went into a second study, on T cells of mothers and their children.

The source material was blood. The source of these receptors is a boy aged 5-17 years in good health.

This rearrangement joins TRBV12-3 or TRBV12-4 to TRBJ2-5; TRBD1 or TRBD2 may be the D gene (5 bases each). This CDR3 contains 15 residues. Trimming took off 6 bases at V and 4 bases at J, with 18 bases between the two ends. CDR3 amino acids: CASRISGSGRETQYF. CDR3 in DNA: TGTGCCAGCAGGATCTCCGGGTCGGGACGAGAGACCCAGTACTTC.

This clonotype has only a few counts. This chain connects TRBV6-5 to TRBJ2-2; D tentatively reads TRBD1 or TRBD2 (6 bases each). This CDR3 region has 17 residues. Germline V gene data show CDR1 as MNHEY and CDR2 as SVGAGI. V was cut by 2 bases and J by 4 bases, with 17 bases left in between. The CDR3 sequence is CASSYPRGERGTGELFF. The CDR3 DNA sequence: TGTGCCAGCAGTTACCCAAGGGGGGAAAGGGGCACCGGGGAGCTGTTTTTT.

This chain connects TRBV10-1 to TRBJ2-7, with a tentative D call TRBD1 (5 bases). V gave up 9 bases and J gave up 2 bases, with 14 bases separating them. CDR1 is WNHNN, CDR2 SYGVQD, per germline (reference sequence). The CDR3 length is 13 residues. The CDR3 region is CARYPTDTYEQYF. DNA of the CDR3: TGCGCCAGGTATCCGACAGATACCTACGAGCAGTACTTC.

The rearrangement links TRBV12-5 to TRBJ1-1, with D maybe TRBD1 (5 bases). CDR1 is LGHNT and CDR2 is FRNRAP in the germline V gene. Trimming stripped 0 bases from V and 10 bases from J, with 12 bases between. The CDR3 contains 13 residues. The CDR3 DNA reads TGTGCTAGTGGTTTGGTGGGGGTCAATGGAGCTTTCTTT. Translation: CASGLVGVNGAFF.

The gene calls are TRBV20-1 and TRBJ2-7; 10 nucleotides align to TRBD1. This CDR3 contains 15 residues. Germline V lookup: CDR1 DFQATT, CDR2 SNEGSKA (reference sequence). The junction had 9 bases not matched to a gene; V was cut back by 5 bases and J by 2 bases. The CDR3 region has the DNA TGCAGTGCTGGCCAGACAGGGGGCATTCCCTACGAGCAGTACTTC. This encodes CSAGQTGGIPYEQYF.

This chain uses TRBV2 with TRBJ2-3; possibly TRBD1 or TRBD2 for D (5 bases each). Looked up from germline, CDR1 is SNHLY and CDR2 is FYNNEI. The CDR3 spans 14 residues. V was pared by 6 bases and J by 0 bases, with 10 bases between. CDR3 in amino acids: CASRGDSSTDTQYF. In nucleotides, the CDR3 is TGTGCCAGCAGGGGAGACAGTAGCACAGATACGCAGTATTTT.

J is TRBJ2-5 and V is TRBV4-1; D possibly uses TRBD1 or TRBD2 (5 bases each). Matching the DNA end better, TRBJ2-7 makes the J call doubtful. Germline assignment: CDR1 MGHRA and CDR2 YSYEKL. This CDR3 spans 16 amino acids. The CDR3: CASSQLGKGSSYEQYF. The CDR3 DNA reads as TGCGCCAGCAGCCAATTGGGGAAGGGGAGCTCCTACGAGCAGTACTTC.

The chain recombines TRBV28 with TRBJ2-7, with D perhaps being TRBD1 or TRBD2 (5 bases each). CDR3 length equals 20 residues. Deletions cut 5 bases from V and 2 bases from J, with 31 bases between. Germline V gives CDR1 MDHEN, CDR2 SYDVKM. CDR3 residues: CASSGETNGTHPSSTYEQYF. The CDR3 DNA follows: TGTGCCAGCAGTGGCGAGACTAACGGGACCCACCCCAGCAGCACCTACGAGCAGTACTTC.

To note about this clonotype: The junction differs from germline at one of its ends, possibly a read error. This chain links TRBV12-3 or TRBV12-4 with TRBJ2-3; 9 nucleotides align to TRBD2. The CDR3 extends over 20 amino acids. The CDR3 region has the DNA TGTGCCAGCAGTTTTTTGTACCTGACTAGCGGAGGAACTAGCACAGATGCGCAGTATTTT. This encodes CASSFLYLTSGGTSTDAQYF.

This chain connects TRBV5-1 to TRBJ2-7, with D possibly being TRBD2 (5 bases). V was cut by 5 bases and J by 1 base, with 10 bases left in between. Germline V gene lookup returns CDR1 SGHRS and CDR2 YFSETQ. CDR3 size: 13 residues. The DNA for the CDR3 is TGCGCCAGCAGAGCGGACGGGTCCTACGAGCAGTACTTC. This sequence encodes CASRADGSYEQYF.

The rearrangement links TRBV7-9 to TRBJ2-5; TRBD1 is a possible D gene (6 bases). The end of the DNA is better explained by TRBJ2-7, so the J call may be wrong. The CDR3 contains 16 residues. CDR1 and CDR2 from the germline V gene are SEHNR and FQNEAQ (reference sequence). Here the CDR3 DNA reads TGTGCCAGCAGCGCGAATACAGGGCTTAACTCCTACGAGCAGTACTTC. Its protein is CASSANTGLNSYEQYF.

V gene TRBV18 combines with J gene TRBJ2-7; D is ambiguous. The CDR3 runs to 13 residues. V shed 2 bases and J shed 6 bases, with 11 bases lying between them. Germline V lookup: CDR1 KGHSH, CDR2 LQKENI. The CDR3 here is CASSPGGSPEQYF. For the CDR3, the DNA is TGTGCCAGCTCACCAGGCGGATCCCCCGAGCAGTACTTC.

A few counts support this clonotype. The chain recombines TRBV24-1 with TRBJ1-2; possible D gene TRBD1, 6 bases. Trimming cost V 4 bases and J 8 bases, with 16 bases left between them. There are 14 residues in the CDR3. CDR1 is KGHDR and CDR2 is SFDVKD in the germline V gene. The CDR3 spells CATSDPDRYRGYTF. The CDR3 region has the DNA TGTGCCACCAGTGACCCCGACAGGTATCGGGGCTACACCTTC.

The chain uses TRBV2 and TRBJ2-5, with 7 bases that match TRBD1. V was clipped by 5 bases and J by 5 bases; unmatched bases: 11. Germline V gene lookup returns CDR1 SNHLY and CDR2 FYNNEI. The CDR3 is 15 amino acids. CDR3 protein: CASSMQQGSRETQYF. CDR3 DNA: TGTGCCAGCAGTATGCAACAGGGGTCCCGGGAGACCCAGTACTTC.

The chain's CDR3 is CASSSNTGERETQYF. CDR3 DNA sequence: TGTGCCAGCAGTTCCAACACAGGGGAGAGAGAGACCCAGTACTTC. V is TRBV28 and J is TRBJ2-1, with TRBD1 identical over 7 bases. The tail of the sequence fits TRBJ2-5 better, so the J call may be wrong. Germline V gene sequence: CDR1 MDHEN, CDR2 SYDVKM. The CDR3 spans 15 residues.

This clonotype was counted a few times. The chain is built from TRBV4-1 and TRBJ1-4, with a possible D match to TRBD1 (5 bases). CDR3 length: 16 residues. V shed 3 bases and J shed 0 bases, with 11 bases lying between them. Germline CDR1 reads MGHRA; CDR2 reads YSYEKL. Here the CDR3 reads CASSHRTPATNEKLFF. DNA of the CDR3: TGCGCCAGCAGCCACCGGACACCAGCAACTAATGAAAAACTGTTTTTT.

The chain has TRBV3-1 and TRBJ2-7, with D tentatively TRBD1 (7 bases). The V gene's germline CDR1 is LGHDT and CDR2 YNNKEL (reference sequence). This CDR3 is 12 amino acids long. The V end lost 8 bases, the J end lost 6 bases, and 14 bases lay between the germline ends. CDR3 sequence: CASGGTAGEQYF. The CDR3 DNA reads TGTGCCAGCGGGGGGACAGCCGGCGAGCAGTACTTC.

V usage is TRBV10-3 and J usage is TRBJ2-3; 9 bases are shared with TRBD2. V lost 5 bases to trimming and J lost 2 bases; unmatched junction nucleotides: 5. Germline-derived CDR1 and CDR2 are ENHRY and SYGVKD. This CDR3 has 15 residues. CDR3 DNA sequence: TGTGCCATCAGTTATGCTAGCGGGAACACAGATACGCAGTATTTT. As protein: CAISYASGNTDTQYF.

The chain uses TRBV7-2 and TRBJ2-4; perhaps TRBD2 as D (6 bases). Trimming took 5 bases from V and 15 from J, leaving 14 bases between them. There are 11 residues in the CDR3. Germline CDR1 reads SGHTA; CDR2 reads FQGNSA. The CDR3 reads CASSRLGGLYF. DNA of the CDR3: TGTGCCAGCAGCCGCCTTGGAGGGTTGTACTTC.

This clonotype was detected a few times. One junction end does not reproduce the germline sequence, and a read error may be involved. The chain uses TRBV11-3 and TRBJ2-1; 10 nucleotides align to TRBD2. This CDR3 comprises 15 residues. Germline V gene lookup returns CDR1 SGHNT and CDR2 YENEEA. In nucleotides, the CDR3 is TGTGCCAGCAGCTTAGGAACTAGCGGGGACAATGGGCAGTTCTTC. As protein: CASSLGTSGDNGQFF.

This clonotype was counted only a few times. The rearrangement uses TRBV3-1 and TRBJ2-5; no firm D call. The J call may be in error: the DNA end matches TRBJ2-1 better. This CDR3 is 14 amino acids long. Germline assignment: CDR1 LGHDT and CDR2 YNNKEL (reference sequence). CDR3 sequence: CASSQRRWIDEQFF. The DNA for the CDR3 is TGTGCCAGCAGCCAACGTCGCTGGATAGATGAGCAGTTCTTC.

V usage is TRBV7-2 and J usage is TRBJ2-3, with D perhaps matching TRBD1 (6 bases). The CDR3 covers 17 residues. Trimming took 1 base from V and 2 from J, leaving 16 bases between them. Germline CDR1 SGHTA, CDR2 FQGNSA. The DNA for the CDR3 is TGTGCCAGCAGCTTAGGGTCTTCGTGGGGGCACACAGATACGCAGTATTTT. It codes for CASSLGSSWGHTDTQYF. Supplemented by reference TRBV7-2 and TRBJ2-3, the full variable domain reads GAGVSQSPSNKVTEKGKDVELRCDPISGHTALYWYRQSLGQGLEFLIYFQGNSAPDKSGLPSDRFSAERTGGSVSTLTIQRTQQEDSAVYLCASSLGSSWGHTDTQYFGPGTRLTVL.

In this sample, this clonotype turned up a few times. This chain connects TRBV15 to TRBJ2-6; 9 bases match TRBD1. The CDR3 loop spans 16 amino acids. Germline V lookup: CDR1 LNHNV, CDR2 YYDKDF (reference sequence). J lost 2 bases, V lost 3 bases, and 2 bases had no gene match. The CDR3 reads CATSRGQGAGANVLTF. The CDR3 nucleotides are TGTGCCACCAGCAGGGGACAGGGTGCTGGGGCCAACGTCCTGACTTTC. The full variable domain, completed using reference TRBV15 and TRBJ2-6, is DAMVIQNPRYQVTQFGKPVTLSCSQTLNHNVMYWYQQKSSQAPKLLFHYYDKDFNNEADTPDNFQSRRPNTSFCFLDIRSPGLGDTAMYLCATSRGQGAGANVLTFGAGSRLTVL.

This clonotype has a handful of counts. V gene TRBV4-2 combines with J gene TRBJ2-1; D is possibly TRBD2 (7 bases). V shed 1 base and J shed 15 bases, with 22 bases lying between them. Germline loops: CDR1 LGHNA, CDR2 YNFKEQ. This CDR3 is 15 amino acids long. The CDR3 region is CASSQGRWVGGPRFF. As DNA, the CDR3 is TGTGCCAGCAGCCAAGGCCGGTGGGTGGGGGGGCCTCGGTTCTTC.